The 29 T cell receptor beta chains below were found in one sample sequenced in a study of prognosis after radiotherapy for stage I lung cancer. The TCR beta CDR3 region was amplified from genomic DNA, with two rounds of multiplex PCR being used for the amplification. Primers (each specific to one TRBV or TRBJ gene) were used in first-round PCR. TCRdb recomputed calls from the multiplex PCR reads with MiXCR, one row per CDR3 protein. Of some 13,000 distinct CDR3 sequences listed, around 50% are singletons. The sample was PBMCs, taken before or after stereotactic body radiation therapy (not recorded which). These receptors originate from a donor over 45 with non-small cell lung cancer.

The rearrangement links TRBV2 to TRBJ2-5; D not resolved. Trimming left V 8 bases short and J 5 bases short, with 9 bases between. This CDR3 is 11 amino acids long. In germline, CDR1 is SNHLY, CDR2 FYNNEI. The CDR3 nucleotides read TGTGCCAGCCACGTAGGGGAGACCCAGTACTTC. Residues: CASHVGETQYF.

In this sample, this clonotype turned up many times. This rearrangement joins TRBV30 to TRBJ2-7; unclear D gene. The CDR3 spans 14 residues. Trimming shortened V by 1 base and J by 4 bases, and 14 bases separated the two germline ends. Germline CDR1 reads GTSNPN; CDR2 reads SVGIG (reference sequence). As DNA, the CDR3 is TGTGCCTGGAGTGGCGACTCCCTCAGATACGAGCAGTACTTC. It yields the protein CAWSGDSLRYEQYF.

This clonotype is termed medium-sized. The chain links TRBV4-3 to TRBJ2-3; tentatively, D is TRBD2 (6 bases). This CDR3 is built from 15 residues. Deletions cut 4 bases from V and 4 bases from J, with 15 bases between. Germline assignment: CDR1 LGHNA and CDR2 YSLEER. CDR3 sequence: CASSLDAGNPDTQYF. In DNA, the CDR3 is TGCGCCAGCAGCCTTGACGCGGGAAACCCAGATACGCAGTATTTT.

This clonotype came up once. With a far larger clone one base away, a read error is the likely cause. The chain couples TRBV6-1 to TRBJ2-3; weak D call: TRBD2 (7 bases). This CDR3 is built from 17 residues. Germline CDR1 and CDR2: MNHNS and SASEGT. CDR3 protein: CASSYALTGRDTHTQYF. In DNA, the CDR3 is TGTGCCAGCAGTTACGCGTTGACTGGGAGGGACACACATACGCAGTATTTT.

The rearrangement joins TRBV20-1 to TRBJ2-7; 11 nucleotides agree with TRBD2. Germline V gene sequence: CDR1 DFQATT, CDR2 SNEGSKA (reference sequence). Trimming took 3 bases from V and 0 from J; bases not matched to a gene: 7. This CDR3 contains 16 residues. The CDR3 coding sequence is TGCAGTGCTAGGGGAGGACTAGCGGGTAGCTCCTACGAGCAGTACTTC. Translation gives CSARGGLAGSSYEQYF.

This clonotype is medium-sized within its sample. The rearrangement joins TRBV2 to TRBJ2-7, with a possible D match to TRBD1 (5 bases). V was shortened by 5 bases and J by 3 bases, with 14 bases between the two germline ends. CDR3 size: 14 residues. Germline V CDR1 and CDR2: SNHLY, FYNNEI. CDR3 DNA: TGTGCCAGCAGTACCTCGGACACTGGCTACGAGCAGTACTTC. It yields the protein CASSTSDTGYEQYF.

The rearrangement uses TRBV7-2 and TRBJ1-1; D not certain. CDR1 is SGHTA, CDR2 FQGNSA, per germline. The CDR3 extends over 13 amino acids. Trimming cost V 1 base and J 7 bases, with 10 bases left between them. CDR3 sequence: CASSLGAGVEAFF. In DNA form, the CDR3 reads TGTGCCAGCAGCTTAGGAGCAGGAGTTGAAGCTTTCTTT.

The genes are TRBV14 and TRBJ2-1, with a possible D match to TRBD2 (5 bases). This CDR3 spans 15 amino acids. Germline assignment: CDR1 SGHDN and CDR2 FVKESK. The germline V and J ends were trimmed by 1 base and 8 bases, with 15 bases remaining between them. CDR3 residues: CASSQVMGSRDEQFF. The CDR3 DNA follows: TGTGCCAGCAGCCAAGTTATGGGGAGTAGGGATGAGCAGTTCTTC.

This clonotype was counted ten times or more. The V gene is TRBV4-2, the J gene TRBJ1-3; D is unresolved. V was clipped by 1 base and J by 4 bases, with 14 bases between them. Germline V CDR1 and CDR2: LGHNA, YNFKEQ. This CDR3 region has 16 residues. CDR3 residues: CASSQVALGSGNTIYF. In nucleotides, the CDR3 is TGTGCCAGCAGCCAAGTGGCCCTCGGCTCCGGAAACACCATATATTTT.

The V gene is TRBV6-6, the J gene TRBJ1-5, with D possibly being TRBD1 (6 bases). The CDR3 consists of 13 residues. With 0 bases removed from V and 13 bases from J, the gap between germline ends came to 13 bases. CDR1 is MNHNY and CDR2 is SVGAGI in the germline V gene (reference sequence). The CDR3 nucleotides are TGTGCCAGCAGTTACTCGACAAGGGGGGAACAGCATTTT. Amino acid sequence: CASSYSTRGEQHF.

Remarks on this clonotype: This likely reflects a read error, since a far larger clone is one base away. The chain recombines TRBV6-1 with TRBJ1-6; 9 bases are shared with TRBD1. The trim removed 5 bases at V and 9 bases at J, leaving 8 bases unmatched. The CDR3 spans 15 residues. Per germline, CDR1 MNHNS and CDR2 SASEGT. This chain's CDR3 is CASSYHRGLGSPLHF. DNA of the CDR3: TGTGCCAGCAGTTACCACAGGGGGCTGGGTTCACCCCTCCACTTT.

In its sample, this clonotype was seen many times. The CDR3 DNA sequence: TGCAGTGCTAGAGGAGGGGAGAGTATATATAATTCACCCCTCCACTTT. The encoded protein is CSARGGESIYNSPLHF. The chain couples TRBV20-1 to TRBJ1-6; D might be TRBD1 (5 bases). Germline loops: CDR1 DFQATT, CDR2 SNEGSKA (reference sequence). This CDR3 contains 16 residues. Trimming took off 1 base at V and 4 bases at J, with 14 bases between the two ends.

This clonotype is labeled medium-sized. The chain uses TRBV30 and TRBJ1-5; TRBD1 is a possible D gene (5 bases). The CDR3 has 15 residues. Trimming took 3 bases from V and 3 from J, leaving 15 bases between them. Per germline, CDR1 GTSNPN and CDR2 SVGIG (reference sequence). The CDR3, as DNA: TGTGCCTGGAGGAGGCAGGGCGCCCCCAATCAGCCCCAGCATTTT. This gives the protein CAWRRQGAPNQPQHF.

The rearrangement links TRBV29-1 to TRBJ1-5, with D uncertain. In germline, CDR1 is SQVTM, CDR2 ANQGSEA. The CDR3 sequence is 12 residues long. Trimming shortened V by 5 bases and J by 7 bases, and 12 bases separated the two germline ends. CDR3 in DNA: TGCAGCGTTCCGGGGTCTGGACAGCCCCAGCATTTT. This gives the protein CSVPGSGQPQHF.

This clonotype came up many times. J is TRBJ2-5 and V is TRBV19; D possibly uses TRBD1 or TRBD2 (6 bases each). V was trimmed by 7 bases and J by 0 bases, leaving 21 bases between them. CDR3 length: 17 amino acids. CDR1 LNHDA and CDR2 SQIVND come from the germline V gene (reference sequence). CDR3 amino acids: CASTSRGGNANQETQYF. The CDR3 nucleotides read TGTGCCAGTACCTCCAGGGGCGGGAACGCTAACCAAGAGACCCAGTACTTC.

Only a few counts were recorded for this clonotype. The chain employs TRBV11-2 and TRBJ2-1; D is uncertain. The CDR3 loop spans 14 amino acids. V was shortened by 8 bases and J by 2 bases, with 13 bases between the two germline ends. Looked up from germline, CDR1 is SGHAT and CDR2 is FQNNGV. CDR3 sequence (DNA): TGTGCCAGCTTAGATGACCTCGCCTACAATGAGCAGTTCTTC. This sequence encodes CASLDDLAYNEQFF. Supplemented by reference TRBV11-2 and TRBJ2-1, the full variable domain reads EAGVAQSPRYKIIEKRQSVAFWCNPISGHATLYWYQQILGQGPKLLIQFQNNGVVDDSQLPKDRFSAERLKGVDSTLKIQPAKLEDSAVYLCASLDDLAYNEQFFGPGTRLTVL.

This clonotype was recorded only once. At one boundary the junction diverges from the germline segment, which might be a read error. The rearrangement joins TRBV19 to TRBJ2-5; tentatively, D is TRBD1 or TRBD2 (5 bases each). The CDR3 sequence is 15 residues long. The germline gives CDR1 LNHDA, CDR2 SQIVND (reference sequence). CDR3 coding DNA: TGTGCCAGTAGCGATCAAGGGACCGCACAAGAGCCCCAGTACTTC. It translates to CASSDQGTAQEPQYF.

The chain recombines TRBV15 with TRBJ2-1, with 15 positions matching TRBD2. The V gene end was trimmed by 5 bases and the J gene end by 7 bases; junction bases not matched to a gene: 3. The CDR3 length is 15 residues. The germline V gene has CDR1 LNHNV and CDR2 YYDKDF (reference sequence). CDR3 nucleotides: TGTGCCACCAGCGGAGGGACTAGCGGGGGGAATGAGCAGTTCTTC. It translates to CATSGGTSGGNEQFF.

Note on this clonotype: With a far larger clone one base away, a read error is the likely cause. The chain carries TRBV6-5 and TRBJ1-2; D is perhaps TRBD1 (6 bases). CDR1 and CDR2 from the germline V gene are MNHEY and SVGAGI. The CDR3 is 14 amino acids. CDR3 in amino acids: CVSSRDKTNYGYTF. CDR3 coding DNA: TGTGTCAGCAGCCGGGACAAGACTAACTATGGCTACACCTTC.

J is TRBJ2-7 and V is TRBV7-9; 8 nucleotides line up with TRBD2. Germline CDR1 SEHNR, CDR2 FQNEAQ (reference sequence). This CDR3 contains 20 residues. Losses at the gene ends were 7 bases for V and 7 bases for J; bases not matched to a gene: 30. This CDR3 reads CASTTTVQSATGLVYNEQYF. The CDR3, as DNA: TGTGCCAGCACCACGACAGTGCAGTCGGCCACGGGACTAGTTTACAATGAGCAGTACTTC.

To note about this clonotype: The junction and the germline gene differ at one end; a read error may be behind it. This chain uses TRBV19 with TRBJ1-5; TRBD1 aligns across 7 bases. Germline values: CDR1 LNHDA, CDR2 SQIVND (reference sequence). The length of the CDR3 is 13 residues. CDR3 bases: TGTGTCAGTACCAACAGTAGGGGGCGACCCCAGCATTTT. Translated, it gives CVSTNSRGRPQHF.

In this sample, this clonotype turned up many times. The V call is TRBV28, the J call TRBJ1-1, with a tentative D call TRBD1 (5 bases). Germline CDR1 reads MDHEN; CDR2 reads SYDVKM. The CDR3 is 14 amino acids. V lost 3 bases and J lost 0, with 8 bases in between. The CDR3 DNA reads TGTGCCAGCAGTTTCGGGGGGATGAACACTGAAGCTTTCTTT. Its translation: CASSFGGMNTEAFF. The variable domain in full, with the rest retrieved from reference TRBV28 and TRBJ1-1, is DVKVTQSSRYLVKRTGEKVFLECVQDMDHENMFWYRQDPGLGLRLIYFSYDVKMKEKGDIPEGYSVSREKKERFSLILESASTNQTSMYLCASSFGGMNTEAFFGQGTRLTVV.

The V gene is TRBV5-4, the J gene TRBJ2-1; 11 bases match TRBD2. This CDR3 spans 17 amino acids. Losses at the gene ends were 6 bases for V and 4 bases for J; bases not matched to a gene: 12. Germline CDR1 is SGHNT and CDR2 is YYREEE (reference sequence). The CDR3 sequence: CASKSVSGTSGYNEQFF. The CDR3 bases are TGTGCCAGCAAGTCAGTTTCAGGGACTAGCGGTTACAATGAGCAGTTCTTC.

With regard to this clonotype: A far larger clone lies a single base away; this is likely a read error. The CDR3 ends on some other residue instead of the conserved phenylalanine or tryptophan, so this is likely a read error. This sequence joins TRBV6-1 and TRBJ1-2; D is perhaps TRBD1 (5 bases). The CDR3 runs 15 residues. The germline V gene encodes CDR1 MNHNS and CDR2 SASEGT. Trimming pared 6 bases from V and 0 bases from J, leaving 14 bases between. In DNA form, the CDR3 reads TGTGCCAGCAGACAGGCAGGGAGAACTAACTATGGCTACACCTCC. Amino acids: CASRQAGRTNYGYTS.

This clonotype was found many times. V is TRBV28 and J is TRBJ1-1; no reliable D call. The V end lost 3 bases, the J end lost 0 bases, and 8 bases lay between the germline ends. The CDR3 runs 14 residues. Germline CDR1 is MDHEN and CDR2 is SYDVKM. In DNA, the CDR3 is TGTGCCAGCAGTTTGGCCAGTTTGAACACTGAAGCTTTCTTT. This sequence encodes CASSLASLNTEAFF.

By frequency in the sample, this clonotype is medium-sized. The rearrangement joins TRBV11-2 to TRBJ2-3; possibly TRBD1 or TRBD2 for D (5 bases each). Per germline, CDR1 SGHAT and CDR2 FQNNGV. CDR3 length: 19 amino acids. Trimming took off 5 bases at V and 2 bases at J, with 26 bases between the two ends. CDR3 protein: CASSPAGWGSGAYTDTQYF. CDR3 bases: TGTGCCAGCAGCCCCGCGGGTTGGGGTAGTGGGGCGTACACAGATACGCAGTATTTT. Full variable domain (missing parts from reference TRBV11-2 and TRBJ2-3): EAGVAQSPRYKIIEKRQSVAFWCNPISGHATLYWYQQILGQGPKLLIQFQNNGVVDDSQLPKDRFSAERLKGVDSTLKIQPAKLEDSAVYLCASSPAGWGSGAYTDTQYFGPGTRLTVL.

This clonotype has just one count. In DNA, the CDR3 is TGCAGTGCTAGCGCAGGGGACATTAATCAGCCCCAGCATTTT. Translated: CSASAGDINQPQHF. J is TRBJ1-5 and V is TRBV20-1, with D perhaps matching TRBD1 (6 bases). Germline V gives CDR1 DFQATT, CDR2 SNEGSKA (reference sequence). V was pared by 3 bases and J by 4 bases, with 13 bases between. The CDR3 runs 14 residues.

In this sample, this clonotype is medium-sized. CDR3 in DNA: TGTGCCAGCAGCTTAAGGAATCTAGCGGGGGGCTCCTACAATGAGCAGTTCTTC. Translating gives CASSLRNLAGGSYNEQFF. The rearrangement joins TRBV11-2 to TRBJ2-1; 11 bases agree with TRBD2. The J segment lost 0 bases and the V segment lost 2 bases, leaving 6 bases of the junction unmatched. The V gene's germline CDR1 is SGHAT and CDR2 FQNNGV. The CDR3 runs to 18 residues.

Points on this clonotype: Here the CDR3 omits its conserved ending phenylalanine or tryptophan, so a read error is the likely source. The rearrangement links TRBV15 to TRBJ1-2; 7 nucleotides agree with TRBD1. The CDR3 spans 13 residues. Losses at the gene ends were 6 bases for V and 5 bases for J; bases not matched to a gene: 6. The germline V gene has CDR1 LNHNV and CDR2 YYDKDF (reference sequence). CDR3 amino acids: CATSQDRSYGYTS. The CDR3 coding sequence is TGTGCCACCAGTCAGGACAGGTCATATGGCTACACCTCC.